This T cell receptor beta chain was captured by sequencing in a study of cytomegalovirus exposure and HLA in healthy donors. This PCR relied on a set of 60 Vbeta primers and 13 Jbeta primers. Clones were sequenced by immunoSEQ multiplex PCR, and TCRdb holds only the in-frame ones, with some missing. This sample has about 160,000 clones, with roughly 77% found just once. This CDR3 has 16 residues. Germline CDR1 is ENHRY and CDR2 is SYGVKD. V shed 0 bases, J shed 4 bases, and the junction held 2 bases outside the gene matches. The V gene is TRBV10-3, the J gene TRBJ2-7, with 14 bases lining up with TRBD2. The sample comprised PBMCs. The clonotype was recovered from a young woman in good health and CMV-seronegative. The CDR3 sequence is CAISESGLAGGYEQYF. The CDR3 DNA reads TGTGCCATCAGTGAGTCTGGACTAGCGGGGGGATACGAGCAGTACTTC.